Each of the 27 T cell receptor beta chains below was sequenced from the same sample in a study of blood T cell repertoires in COVID-19. Method: immunoSEQ multiplex PCR; TCRdb's copy keeps in-frame clones and lacks some. The repertoire has fewer than 300,000 clones, roughly nine tenths of them found once; the top ten carry about 10%. The sample comprised peripheral blood. The source of these receptors is a man between 35 and 55 years old who had recovered from COVID-19.

The chain links TRBV12-5 to TRBJ1-1; TRBD1 matches 7 bases. From germline, CDR1 is LGHNT and CDR2 FRNRAP. Trimming at V came to 1 base and at J to 4 bases, leaving 6 bases not matched to a gene. The CDR3 length is 15 residues. The CDR3 region is CASGLAISGGTEAFF. The CDR3 DNA sequence: TGTGCTAGTGGTTTGGCAATCTCAGGGGGCACTGAAGCTTTCTTT.

V gene TRBV27 combines with J gene TRBJ2-6; D is undetermined. Trimming pared 5 bases from V and 0 bases from J, leaving 5 bases between. This CDR3 is built from 14 residues. Germline CDR1 reads MNHEY; CDR2 reads SMNVEV (reference sequence). The CDR3 coding sequence is TGTGCCAGCAGTCCGTACTCTGGGGCCAACGTCCTGACTTTC. Its translation is CASSPYSGANVLTF.

This clone was counted only a few times. The chain joins TRBV15 to TRBJ2-1; 9 nucleotides match TRBD2. CDR1 and CDR2 from the germline V gene are LNHNV and YYDKDF (reference sequence). V was pared by 1 base and J by 7 bases, with 8 bases of the junction left unmatched. The CDR3 sequence is 16 residues long. The CDR3 protein is CATSRVAGGPGNEQFF. For the CDR3, the DNA is TGTGCCACCAGCAGAGTTGCGGGGGGGCCTGGGAATGAGCAGTTCTTC.

V gene TRBV5-1 combines with J gene TRBJ1-6; D remains ambiguous. CDR1 SGHRS and CDR2 YFSETQ come from the germline V gene. This CDR3 contains 15 residues. Trimming pared 2 bases from V and 5 bases from J, leaving 11 bases between. CDR3 amino acids: CASSFTGLDNSPLHF. CDR3 sequence (DNA): TGCGCCAGCAGCTTTACCGGACTGGATAATTCACCCCTCCACTTT.

This chain uses TRBV7-2 with TRBJ2-5; D is undetermined. Germline CDR1 SGHTA, CDR2 FQGNSA. This CDR3 spans 14 amino acids. Trimming cost V 1 base and J 4 bases, with 10 bases left between them. In DNA form, the CDR3 reads TGTGCCAGCAGCTTAGAAAGCTCGGGAGAGACCCAGTACTTC. As protein: CASSLESSGETQYF.

The chain couples TRBV21-1 to TRBJ2-1; the table names TRBD1, a call not compared with the DNA. TRBV21-1 is assigned pseudogene status. The CDR3 is 19 amino acids. The CDR3 is CASSNQGNSCTANYNEQFF. Written as DNA, the CDR3 is TGTGCCAGCAGCAACCAAGGAAATAGTTGTACAGCAAACTACAATGAGCAGTTCTTC.

The chain couples TRBV18 to TRBJ2-1, with 12 nucleotides matching TRBD2. The CDR3 is 19 amino acids. Germline trimming cut 1 base from V and 1 base from J; bases unmatched to any gene: 8. Germline CDR1 is KGHSH and CDR2 is LQKENI. CDR3 nucleotide sequence: TGTGCCAGCTCACCACGACCTAGCGGGAGGGCCAGTTCCTACAATGAGCAGTTCTTC. Amino acid sequence: CASSPRPSGRASSYNEQFF.

The chain joins TRBV2 to TRBJ2-1; D possibly corresponds to TRBD1 (5 bases). The CDR3 contains 12 residues. CDR1 is SNHLY and CDR2 is FYNNEI in the germline V gene. The CDR3 DNA sequence: TGTGCTAAAAGGGGCCTAGGAAATGAGCAGTTCTTC. This encodes CAKRGLGNEQFF.

A single count supports this clone. The rearrangement links TRBV7-9 to TRBJ2-5, with 8 bases aligning to TRBD1. The CDR3 runs 17 residues. With 5 bases clipped from V and 5 bases from J, the junction kept 16 bases outside the gene matches. CDR1 and CDR2 from the germline V gene are SEHNR and FQNEAQ (reference sequence). CDR3: CASSVQNGAGGLETQYF. The CDR3 DNA reads TGTGCCAGCAGCGTACAAAATGGGGCAGGGGGCCTGGAGACCCAGTACTTC. The variable domain in full, completed from reference TRBV7-9 and TRBJ2-5, reads DTGVSQNPRHKITKRGQNVTFRCDPISEHNRLYWYRQTLGQGPEFLTYFQNEAQLEKSRLLSDRFSAERPKGSFSTLEIQRTEQGDSAMYLCASSVQNGAGGLETQYFGPGTRLLVL.

The chain has TRBV18 and TRBJ2-7; 9 bases are a match to TRBD1. Germline CDR1 KGHSH, CDR2 LQKENI. J was trimmed by 5 bases and V by 6 bases; bases with no gene match: 11. This CDR3 is built from 15 residues. The CDR3 is CASSPKDRGAHEQYF. CDR3 nucleotide sequence: TGTGCCAGCTCCCCAAAAGACAGGGGGGCCCACGAGCAGTACTTC.

The genes are TRBV12-3 or TRBV12-4 and TRBJ1-3; possible D gene TRBD1, 5 bases. The V gene lost 4 bases and the J gene lost 9 bases, with 7 bases spanning the gap. This CDR3 comprises 11 residues. The CDR3 region is CASSSQATIYF. The CDR3 bases are TGTGCCAGCAGTTCACAGGCCACCATATATTTT.

The V and J genes are TRBV2 and TRBJ2-1, with 7 bases that match TRBD2. Trimming at V came to 5 bases and at J to 3 bases, leaving 7 bases not matched to a gene. This CDR3 spans 15 amino acids. Germline assignment: CDR1 SNHLY and CDR2 FYNNEI. The CDR3 DNA is TGTGCCAGCAGTCCGATGGCTAGCGGCTACAATGAGCAGTTCTTC. Its translation is CASSPMASGYNEQFF.

CDR3 residues: CASSSGPQGSPLHF. The CDR3 DNA follows: TGTGCCAGCAGCTCGGGACCGCAGGGGTCACCCCTCCACTTT. The V and J genes are TRBV11-1 and TRBJ1-6; possibly TRBD1 for D (6 bases). The CDR3 spans 14 residues. Trimming took off 4 bases at V and 10 bases at J, with 14 bases between the two ends. The germline V gene has CDR1 SGHAT and CDR2 FQDESV (reference sequence).

This rearrangement joins TRBV6-2 or TRBV6-3 to TRBJ1-2; 11 nucleotides line up with TRBD1. Germline V gene data show CDR1 as MNHEY and CDR2 as SVGEGT. The length of the CDR3 is 15 residues. The ends lost 5 bases at V and 8 bases at J; junction bases unmatched: 10. DNA of the CDR3: TGTGCCAGCAGTACCCGGACAGGGGGCTCTTGGGGCTACACCTTC. Amino acid sequence: CASSTRTGGSWGYTF.

The chain links TRBV6-5 to TRBJ1-2, with 10 nucleotides matching TRBD1. This CDR3 contains 13 residues. The V and J ends lost 6 bases and 7 bases, in that order; junction bases with no gene match: 5. Germline lookup yields CDR1 MNHEY and CDR2 SVGAGI. Written as DNA, the CDR3 is TGTGCCAGCAGCCGACAGGGGGCGGGTGGCTACACCTTC. It yields the protein CASSRQGAGGYTF.

V is TRBV4-1 and J is TRBJ2-7; a weak D match, TRBD2 (6 bases). V was cut by 4 bases and J by 5 bases, with 15 bases left in between. The CDR3 covers 14 residues. CDR1 and CDR2 from the germline V gene are MGHRA and YSYEKL. The chain's CDR3 is CASSLLRGLNEQYF. The CDR3 DNA reads as TGCGCCAGCAGCCTACTGCGCGGACTAAACGAGCAGTACTTC.

The chain is built from TRBV3-1 (or the pseudogene TRBV3-2) and TRBJ2-1, with 11 bases aligning to TRBD2. Unmatched junction bases numbered 8, after V lost 0 bases and J lost 10 bases. Germline V CDR1 and CDR2: LGHDT, YNNKEL (reference sequence). This CDR3 region has 16 residues. CDR3 nucleotides: TGTGCCAGCAGCCAAGATCTAGCGGGGGGCGGCCGGGAGCAGTTCTTC. Protein: CASSQDLAGGGREQFF.

The chain recombines TRBV6-5 with TRBJ2-7, with 8 bases aligning to TRBD2. The V gene end was trimmed by 7 bases and the J gene end by 0 bases; junction bases not matched to a gene: 5. Looked up from germline, CDR1 is MNHEY and CDR2 is SVGAGI. The CDR3 consists of 14 residues. CDR3 loop: CASTKRGSSYEQYF. DNA for the CDR3: TGTGCCAGCACTAAGCGGGGGAGCTCCTACGAGCAGTACTTC.

This chain uses TRBV11-2 with TRBJ2-1, with TRBD2 matching over 9 bases. The CDR3 has 17 amino acids. V trimming: 5 bases; J trimming: 8 bases; junction bases outside the gene matches: 16. Per germline, CDR1 SGHAT and CDR2 FQNNGV. CDR3 nucleotide sequence: TGTGCCAGCAGCCCCCCCTCCAGGCGGGGGGGCCAACATGAGCAGTTCTTC. Translation: CASSPPSRRGGQHEQFF.

This chain joins TRBV7-9 and TRBJ1-4; possible D gene TRBD1, 5 bases. V dropped 3 bases and J dropped 3 bases, with 5 bases sitting between them. The CDR3 is 13 residues long. Germline V gene data show CDR1 as SEHNR and CDR2 as FQNEAQ (reference sequence). CDR3 in DNA: TGTGCCAGCAGCTTCAGGGCTAATGAAAAACTGTTTTTT. Translating it yields CASSFRANEKLFF.

The chain employs TRBV5-6 and TRBJ1-5; the D is unclear. Trimming cost V 1 base and J 2 bases, with 19 bases left between them. CDR3 length: 18 amino acids. The V gene's germline CDR1 is SGHDT and CDR2 YYEEEE. CDR3 in amino acids: CASSLKARGTFGNQPQHF. Here the CDR3 DNA reads TGTGCCAGCAGCTTGAAGGCGCGGGGAACCTTCGGCAATCAGCCCCAGCATTTT. The entire variable domain, with the rest obtained from reference TRBV5-6 and TRBJ1-5, is as follows: DAGVTQSPTHLIKTRGQQVTLRCSPKSGHDTVSWYQQALGQGPQFIFQYYEEEERQRGNFPDRFSGHQFPNYSSELNVNALLLGDSALYLCASSLKARGTFGNQPQHFGDGTRLSIL.

This clone occurred once. The J gene is TRBJ1-5, the V gene TRBV18; unclear D gene. Trimming pared 2 bases from V and 2 bases from J, leaving 7 bases between. This CDR3 spans 14 amino acids. The germline V gene encodes CDR1 KGHSH and CDR2 LQKENI. CDR3 sequence: CASSPAVRNQPQHF. The CDR3 nucleotides read TGTGCCAGCTCACCAGCGGTCCGCAATCAGCCCCAGCATTTT.

In nucleotides, the CDR3 is TGTGCCAGCAGACAATCGACAGGGGGCCACACTGAAGCTTTCTTT. Amino acid sequence: CASRQSTGGHTEAFF. The genes are TRBV2 and TRBJ1-1, with 10 bases lining up with TRBD1. The CDR3 runs 15 residues. Germline V gene lookup returns CDR1 SNHLY and CDR2 FYNNEI. The ends lost 6 bases at V and 3 bases at J; junction bases unmatched: 7.

The rearrangement uses TRBV2 and TRBJ1-6; maybe TRBD1 (6 bases). Trimming stripped 5 bases from V and 1 base from J, with 15 bases between. This CDR3 is built from 17 residues. The germline V gene has CDR1 SNHLY and CDR2 FYNNEI. CDR3 nucleotides: TGTGCCAGCAGTCTGGTGGCAGGGGTATCCTATAATTCACCCCTCCACTTT. This gives the protein CASSLVAGVSYNSPLHF.

V is TRBV6-2 or TRBV6-3 and J is TRBJ1-6; D is unclear. Trimming took 5 bases from V and 7 from J, leaving 15 bases between them. The CDR3 sequence is 15 residues long. CDR1 MNHEY and CDR2 SVGEGT come from the germline V gene. CDR3 residues: CASSASGVGNSPLHF. CDR3 bases: TGTGCCAGCAGTGCGAGCGGGGTGGGGAATTCACCCCTCCACTTT.

The V and J genes are TRBV19 and TRBJ1-5; weak D call: TRBD1 (5 bases). Germline lookup yields CDR1 LNHDA and CDR2 SQIVND (reference sequence). V was trimmed by 4 bases and J by 7 bases, leaving 17 bases between them. The length of the CDR3 is 15 residues. As DNA, the CDR3 is TGTGCCAGTAGTAATTGGCAGGGAGGTGAACAGCCCCAGCATTTT. Amino acid sequence: CASSNWQGGEQPQHF.

CDR3 loop: CASSPQGARTGNTIYF. The CDR3 nucleotides read TGTGCCAGTAGCCCACAGGGGGCGAGGACTGGAAACACCATATATTTT. The gene calls are TRBV19 and TRBJ1-3; 9 bases are shared with TRBD1. V gave up 6 bases and J gave up 2 bases; unmatched junction bases: 8. Germline loops: CDR1 LNHDA, CDR2 SQIVND (reference sequence). The CDR3 length is 16 residues.